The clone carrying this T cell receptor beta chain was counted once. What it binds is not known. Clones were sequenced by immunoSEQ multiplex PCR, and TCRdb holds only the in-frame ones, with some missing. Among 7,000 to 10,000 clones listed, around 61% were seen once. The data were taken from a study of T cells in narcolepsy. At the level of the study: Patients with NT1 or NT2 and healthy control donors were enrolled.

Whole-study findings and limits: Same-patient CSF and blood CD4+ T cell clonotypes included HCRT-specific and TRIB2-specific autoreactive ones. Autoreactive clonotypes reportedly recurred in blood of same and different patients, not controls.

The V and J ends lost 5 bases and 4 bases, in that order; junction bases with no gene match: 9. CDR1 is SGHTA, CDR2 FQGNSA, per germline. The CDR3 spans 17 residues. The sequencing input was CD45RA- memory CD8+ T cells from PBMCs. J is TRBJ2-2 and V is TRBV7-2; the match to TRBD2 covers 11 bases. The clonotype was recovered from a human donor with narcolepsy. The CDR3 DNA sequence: TGTGCCAGCAGCCCTGACCTAGCGGGGGGCGGCACCGGGGAGCTGTTTTTT. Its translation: CASSPDLAGGGTGELFF.